These 21 T cell receptor beta chains were sequenced from one sample in a study of cytomegalovirus exposure and HLA in healthy donors. PCR involved 60 Vbeta and 13 Jbeta primers. The repertoire was sequenced with immunoSEQ multiplex PCR; TCRdb's copy has only in-frame clones and lacks some. The sample has roughly 110,000 clones, roughly 70% seen once. Sequencing was done on a sample of PBMCs. All receptors derive from a woman aged 25 to 39 in good health and CMV-seronegative.

This chain uses TRBV6-5 with TRBJ2-1, with D perhaps TRBD2 (5 bases). CDR3 length equals 13 residues. Germline-derived CDR1 and CDR2 are MNHEY and SVGAGI. V shed 0 bases and J shed 10 bases, with 10 bases lying between them. The DNA for the CDR3 is TGTGCCAGCAGTTACTCCGGGGTATACGAGCAGTTCTTC. Its protein is CASSYSGVYEQFF.

The chain recombines TRBV7-2 with TRBJ1-5; perhaps TRBD1 as D (6 bases). Looked up from germline, CDR1 is SGHTA and CDR2 is FQGNSA. The CDR3 length is 17 residues. Deletions cut 1 base from V and 0 bases from J, with 13 bases between. The CDR3 bases are TGTGCCAGCAGCTTAGTCTCGACAGGCTTTAGCAATCAGCCCCAGCATTTT. Its translation is CASSLVSTGFSNQPQHF.

The genes are TRBV27 and TRBJ2-7, with 14 nucleotides matching TRBD2. CDR3 size: 14 residues. Germline V CDR1 and CDR2: MNHEY, SMNVEV (reference sequence). The V gene end was trimmed by 5 bases and the J gene end by 7 bases; junction bases not matched to a gene: 4. As DNA, the CDR3 is TGTGCCAGCAGTCCGGGACTAGCGGGAGAAGAGCAGTACTTC. It translates to CASSPGLAGEEQYF.

On this clone: The junction departs from germline at one end; a sequencing error may be responsible. The chain uses TRBV27 and TRBJ2-3; no firm D call. This CDR3 has 13 amino acids. Germline values: CDR1 MNHEY, CDR2 SMNVEV (reference sequence). In DNA, the CDR3 is TGTGCCAGCACCGAGACATTCACACATACGCAGTATTTT. It yields the protein CASTETFTHTQYF.

This clone showed up just a few times. V usage is TRBV30 and J usage is TRBJ1-1, with a weak D call TRBD1 (6 bases). V was clipped by 4 bases and J by 3 bases, with 21 bases between them. CDR1 is GTSNPN, CDR2 SVGIG, per germline (reference sequence). The CDR3 has 16 residues. The CDR3 region has the DNA TGTGCCTGGATAAGGGGGGGGCCAATAAGGTACACTGAAGCTTTCTTT. Amino acid sequence: CAWIRGGPIRYTEAFF.

The V call is TRBV5-1, the J call TRBJ2-1; 9 bases align to TRBD2. The CDR3 spans 14 residues. Trimming took 2 bases from V and 9 from J; bases not matched to a gene: 6. Germline lookup yields CDR1 SGHRS and CDR2 YFSETQ. The CDR3 region has the DNA TGCGCCAGCAGCTTAGCGGGAGGCACGGGTGAGCAGTTCTTC. It translates to CASSLAGGTGEQFF.

This clone has more than one count but fewer than ten. This chain links TRBV6-5 with TRBJ1-2; 7 bases agree with TRBD1. Losses at the gene ends were 6 bases for V and 4 bases for J; bases not matched to a gene: 11. The length of the CDR3 is 15 residues. Germline lookup yields CDR1 MNHEY and CDR2 SVGAGI. CDR3 DNA sequence: TGTGCCAGCAGCCTTATTAGGGGGCCGACCTATGGCTACACCTTC. Protein product: CASSLIRGPTYGYTF.

This chain links TRBV5-1 with TRBJ2-7, with TRBD2 identical over 12 bases. There are 15 residues in the CDR3. Germline V gene data show CDR1 as SGHRS and CDR2 as YFSETQ. The J segment lost 4 bases and the V segment lost 4 bases, leaving 6 bases of the junction unmatched. The CDR3 reads CASSPMTSGSYEQYF. As DNA, the CDR3 is TGCGCCAGCAGCCCAATGACTAGCGGGAGTTACGAGCAGTACTTC.

This chain uses TRBV6-5 with TRBJ1-1; 7 nucleotides agree with TRBD1. CDR3 length: 14 residues. V dropped 5 bases and J dropped 5; count of bases not matched to a gene: 8. Germline V lookup: CDR1 MNHEY, CDR2 SVGAGI. Here the CDR3 DNA reads TGTGCCAGCAGTCGGACAGGCCCCAGGACTGAAGCTTTCTTT. It yields the protein CASSRTGPRTEAFF.

This chain links TRBV25-1 with TRBJ2-5, with D possibly TRBD1 on 5 matching bases. Germline CDR1 MGHDK, CDR2 SYGVNS. V was shortened by 1 base and J by 1 base, with 10 bases between the two germline ends. The CDR3 consists of 15 residues. CDR3 amino acids: CASSESGLPQETQYF. CDR3 coding DNA: TGTGCCAGCAGTGAATCAGGGTTGCCCCAAGAGACCCAGTACTTC.

This clone was detected only a few times. The chain uses TRBV4-1 and TRBJ1-1; D is perhaps TRBD1 (6 bases). V lost 1 base, J lost 0 bases, and 12 bases lay in between. CDR1 is MGHRA and CDR2 is YSYEKL in the germline V gene. The CDR3 extends over 16 amino acids. DNA for the CDR3: TGCGCCAGCAGCCAAGGCGGGGGCGGCATGAACACTGAAGCTTTCTTT. Translated: CASSQGGGGMNTEAFF.

This clone was recorded only once. V usage is TRBV5-6 and J usage is TRBJ2-1; D is perhaps TRBD1 (5 bases). The CDR3 is made up of 15 amino acids. Germline CDR1 and CDR2: SGHDT and YYEEEE. Trimming removed 6 bases at V and 4 bases at J, with 17 bases between. CDR3 sequence: CASTPRVSLYNEQFF. The CDR3 DNA is TGTGCCAGCACCCCCAGGGTGAGTTTATACAATGAGCAGTTCTTC.

This chain uses TRBV13 with TRBJ2-1; D perhaps matches TRBD1 (6 bases). The CDR3 is 19 amino acids. With 5 bases removed from V and 5 bases from J, the gap between germline ends came to 28 bases. Germline V gene lookup returns CDR1 PRHDT and CDR2 FYEKMQ (reference sequence). The CDR3: CASSLIPDSGQKLNNEQFF. CDR3 DNA sequence: TGTGCCAGCAGCCTAATTCCGGACTCCGGACAGAAACTCAACAATGAGCAGTTCTTC.

The DNA of the CDR3 is TGTGCCAGCAGCTTTGGTGCGGCAGAGACCCAGTACTTC. This translates into CASSFGAAETQYF. This chain uses TRBV7-3 with TRBJ2-5; D gene unclear. Trimming removed 3 bases at V and 4 bases at J, with 9 bases between. Looked up from germline, CDR1 is SGHTA and CDR2 is FQGTGA. The CDR3 spans 13 residues.

CDR3: CASSATGENTGELFF. CDR3 nucleotide sequence: TGCGCCAGCAGCGCGACAGGGGAAAACACCGGGGAGCTGTTTTTT. V is TRBV5-1 and J is TRBJ2-2; 8 nucleotides line up with TRBD1. The CDR3 covers 15 residues. V lost 4 bases, J lost 2 bases, and 4 bases stayed unmatched. Germline CDR1 SGHRS, CDR2 YFSETQ.

CDR3 residues: CAWSVVETQYF. In nucleotides, the CDR3 is TGTGCCTGGAGTGTCGTAGAGACCCAGTACTTC. V and J are TRBV30 and TRBJ2-5; D not resolved. Germline CDR1 and CDR2: GTSNPN and SVGIG (reference sequence). The V gene lost 0 bases and the J gene lost 4 bases, with 3 bases spanning the gap. CDR3 size: 11 residues.

This clone was observed at least ten times. The chain combines TRBV6-1 with TRBJ1-1; D may be TRBD1 (5 bases). V was shortened by 7 bases and J by 7 bases, with 13 bases between the two germline ends. The germline V gene encodes CDR1 MNHNS and CDR2 SASEGT. CDR3 length: 12 amino acids. The CDR3 loop is CASKLSDSEAFF. Written as DNA, the CDR3 is TGTGCCAGCAAACTGTCCGACAGTGAAGCTTTCTTT.

The chain is built from TRBV5-4 and TRBJ2-7; 12 bases agree with TRBD2. Looked up from germline, CDR1 is SGHNT and CDR2 is YYREEE (reference sequence). This CDR3 has 16 amino acids. Losses at the gene ends were 4 bases for V and 2 bases for J; bases not matched to a gene: 7. As DNA, the CDR3 is TGTGCCAGCAGCGGGCCTAGCGGGAGGGCCACCTACGAGCAGTACTTC. Protein: CASSGPSGRATYEQYF.

V is TRBV7-8 and J is TRBJ1-1, with D perhaps matching TRBD1 (6 bases). V gave up 2 bases and J gave up 4 bases, with 8 bases separating them. Germline values: CDR1 SGHVS, CDR2 FQNEAQ. This CDR3 is built from 13 residues. In DNA, the CDR3 is TGTGCCAGCAGCTTAACAGGGCCCACTGAAGCTTTCTTT. This codes for CASSLTGPTEAFF.

The chain employs TRBV2 and TRBJ1-2, with D tentatively TRBD1 (6 bases). This CDR3 contains 13 residues. The V gene lost 8 bases and the J gene lost 7 bases, with 17 bases spanning the gap. Germline CDR1 and CDR2: SNHLY and FYNNEI. CDR3 nucleotides: TGTGCCAGCTCCGGTGGGGGGGCGGGTGGCTACACCTTC. Its translation is CASSGGGAGGYTF. The full variable domain, its missing parts supplied by reference TRBV2 and TRBJ1-2, is EPEVTQTPSHQVTQMGQEVILRCVPISNHLYFYWYRQILGQKVEFLVSFYNNEISEKSEIFDDQFSVERPDGSNFTLKIRSTKLEDSAMYFCASSGGGAGGYTFGSGTRLTVV.

V gene TRBV7-9 combines with J gene TRBJ1-2; D is unclear. Germline loops: CDR1 SEHNR, CDR2 FQNEAQ (reference sequence). The CDR3 is 12 amino acids. Trimming stripped 4 bases from V and 8 bases from J, with 11 bases between. The DNA for the CDR3 is TGTGCCAGCAGCTCTGCGGAGCTGGGCTACACCTTC. Its protein product is CASSSAELGYTF.